The present TCR beta chain was sequenced within a study of tissue T cells after allogeneic stem cell transplantation. General observations from the study: Within patients, tissue anatomy strongly shaped TCR repertoire composition. In patients and mice, blood and spleen missed much of tissue repertoire. Across patients, clones rarely overlapped, yet motif clusters were shared tissue-specifically.

This sample's time point: mouse harvest day 7 after allogeneic transplant. Tail vein injection delivered 10^7 T-cell-depleted bone marrow cells and 10^6 splenic CD5+ T cells. Tissues came from B6→BALB/c major-mismatch GVHD mice at day 7 or 14. Notes on this clone: Antigen specificity is unknown. Gene names denote mouse genes. The read gets to within 1 residue of the CDR3 end, and the germline J gene fills in the rest.

Germline assignment: CDR1 LGHNA and CDR2 YSYQKL. V lost 4 bases to trimming and J lost 0 bases, with 9 bases between them. This CDR3 is built from 15 residues. TCRdb's table, derived via immunoSEQ multiplex PCR, lists solely in-frame clones and lacks some. The sample lists 8,500 to 10,000 clones, around half occurring once. The sequence was obtained from a female BALB/c mouse given C57BL/6 T cells with graft-versus-host disease after an allogeneic hematopoietic cell transplant. The source material was gut tissue. V and J are TRBV2 and TRBJ2-2; TRBD1 might be the D (6 bases). CDR3 sequence reads: CASSLGTPNTGQLYF. The CDR3 bases that were read are TGTGCCAGCAGCCTCGGGACACCAAACACCGGGCAGCTCTAC.